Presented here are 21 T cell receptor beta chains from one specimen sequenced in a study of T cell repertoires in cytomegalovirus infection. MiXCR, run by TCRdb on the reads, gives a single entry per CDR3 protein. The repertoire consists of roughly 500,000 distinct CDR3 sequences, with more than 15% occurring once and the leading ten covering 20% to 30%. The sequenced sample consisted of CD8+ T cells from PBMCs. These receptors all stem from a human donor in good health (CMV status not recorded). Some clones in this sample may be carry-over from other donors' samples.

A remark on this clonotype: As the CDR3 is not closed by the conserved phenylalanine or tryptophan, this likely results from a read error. The CDR3 sequence is CASSPRDRSSGNTIYN. The CDR3 coding sequence is TGTGCCAGCAGCCCTAGGGACAGGTCTTCTGGAAACACCATATATAAT. The chain carries TRBV7-3 and TRBJ1-3, with 8 positions matching TRBD1. Looked up from germline, CDR1 is SGHTA and CDR2 is FQGTGA. This CDR3 spans 16 amino acids. V shed 5 bases and J 1 base; nucleotides not matched to a gene: 7.

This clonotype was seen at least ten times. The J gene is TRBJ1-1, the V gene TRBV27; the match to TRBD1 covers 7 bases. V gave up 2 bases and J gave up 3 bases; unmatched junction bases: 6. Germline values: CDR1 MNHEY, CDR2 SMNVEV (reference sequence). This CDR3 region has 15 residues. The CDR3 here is CASSLRGRVDTEAFF. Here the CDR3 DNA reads TGTGCCAGCAGTTTAAGGGGGCGCGTAGACACTGAAGCTTTCTTT.

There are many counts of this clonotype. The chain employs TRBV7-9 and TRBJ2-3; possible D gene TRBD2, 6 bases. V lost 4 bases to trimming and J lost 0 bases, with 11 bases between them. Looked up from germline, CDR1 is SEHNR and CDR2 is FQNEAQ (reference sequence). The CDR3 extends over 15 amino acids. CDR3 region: CASSSGASSTDTQYF. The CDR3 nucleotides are TGTGCCAGCAGCTCGGGAGCCTCTAGCACAGATACGCAGTATTTT.

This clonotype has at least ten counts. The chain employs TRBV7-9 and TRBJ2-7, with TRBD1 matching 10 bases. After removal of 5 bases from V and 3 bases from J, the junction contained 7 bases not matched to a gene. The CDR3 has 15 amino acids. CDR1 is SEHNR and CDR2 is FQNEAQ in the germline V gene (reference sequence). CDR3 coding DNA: TGTGCCAGCAGCCCCGACAGGGGGCCCCTCTACGAGCAGTACTTC. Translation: CASSPDRGPLYEQYF.

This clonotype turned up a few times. The CDR3 spells CASGERGKTYNEQFF. Here the CDR3 DNA reads TGTGCCAGCGGCGAGCGGGGGAAAACCTACAATGAGCAGTTCTTC. J is TRBJ2-1 and V is TRBV13; TRBD2 agrees at 8 bases. The CDR3 totals 15 residues. Looked up from germline, CDR1 is PRHDT and CDR2 is FYEKMQ (reference sequence). Trimming cost V 8 bases and J 2 bases; bases outside gene matches: 8.

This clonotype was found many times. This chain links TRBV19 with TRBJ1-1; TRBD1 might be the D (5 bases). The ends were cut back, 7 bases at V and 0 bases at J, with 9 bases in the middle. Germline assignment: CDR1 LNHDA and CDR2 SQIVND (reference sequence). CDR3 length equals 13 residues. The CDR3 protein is CASNGGLNTEAFF. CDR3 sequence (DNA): TGTGCCAGTAACGGGGGTTTGAACACTGAAGCTTTCTTT.

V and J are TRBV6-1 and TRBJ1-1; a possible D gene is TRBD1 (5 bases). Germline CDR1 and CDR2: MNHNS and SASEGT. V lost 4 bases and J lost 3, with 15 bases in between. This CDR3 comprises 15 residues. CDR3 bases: TGTGCCAGCAGTGCATGGGGGGATTGGGACACTGAAGCTTTCTTT. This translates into CASSAWGDWDTEAFF.

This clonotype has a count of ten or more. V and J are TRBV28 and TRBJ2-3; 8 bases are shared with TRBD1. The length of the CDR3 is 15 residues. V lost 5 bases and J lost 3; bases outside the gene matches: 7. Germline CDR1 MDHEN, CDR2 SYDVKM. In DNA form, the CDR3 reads TGTGCCAGCAGTCCCGGGACAGGCACGACAGATACGCAGTATTTT. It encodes CASSPGTGTTDTQYF. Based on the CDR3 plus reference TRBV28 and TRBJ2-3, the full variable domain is DVKVTQSSRYLVKRTGEKVFLECVQDMDHENMFWYRQDPGLGLRLIYFSYDVKMKEKGDIPEGYSVSREKKERFSLILESASTNQTSMYLCASSPGTGTTDTQYFGPGTRLTVL.

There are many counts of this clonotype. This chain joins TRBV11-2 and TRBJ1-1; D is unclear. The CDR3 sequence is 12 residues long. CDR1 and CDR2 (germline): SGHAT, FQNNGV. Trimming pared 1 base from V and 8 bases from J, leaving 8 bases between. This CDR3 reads CASSLGVREAFF. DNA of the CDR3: TGTGCCAGCAGCTTAGGGGTGAGAGAAGCTTTCTTT.

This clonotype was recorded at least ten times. The CDR3 reads CASSYSWDSLYYNEQFF. The CDR3 DNA follows: TGTGCCAGCAGTTACTCCTGGGACAGTCTTTACTACAATGAGCAGTTCTTC. This chain uses TRBV6-5 with TRBJ2-1; 7 bases fit TRBD1. Losses at the gene ends were 0 bases for V and 3 bases for J; bases not matched to a gene: 8. Germline V gene data show CDR1 as MNHEY and CDR2 as SVGAGI. CDR3 length equals 17 residues.

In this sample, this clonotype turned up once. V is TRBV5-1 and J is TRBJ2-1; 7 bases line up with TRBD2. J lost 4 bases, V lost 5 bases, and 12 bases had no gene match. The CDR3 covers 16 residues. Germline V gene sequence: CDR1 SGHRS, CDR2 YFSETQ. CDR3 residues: CASRFSSGTTYNEQFF. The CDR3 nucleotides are TGCGCCAGCAGGTTTTCATCCGGGACTACTTACAATGAGCAGTTCTTC.

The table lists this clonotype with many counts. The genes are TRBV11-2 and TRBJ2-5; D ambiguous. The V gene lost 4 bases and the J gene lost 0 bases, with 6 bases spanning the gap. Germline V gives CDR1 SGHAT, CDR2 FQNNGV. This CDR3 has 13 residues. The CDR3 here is CASSSEYQETQYF. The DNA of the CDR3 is TGTGCCAGCAGCTCCGAGTACCAAGAGACCCAGTACTTC.

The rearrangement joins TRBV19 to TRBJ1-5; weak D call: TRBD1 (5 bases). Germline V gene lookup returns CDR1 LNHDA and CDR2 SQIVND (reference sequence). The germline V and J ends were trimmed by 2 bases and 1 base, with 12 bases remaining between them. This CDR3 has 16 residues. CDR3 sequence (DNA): TGTGCCAGTAGTATACGTTGGGGACGGAGCAATCAGCCCCAGCATTTT. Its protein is CASSIRWGRSNQPQHF.

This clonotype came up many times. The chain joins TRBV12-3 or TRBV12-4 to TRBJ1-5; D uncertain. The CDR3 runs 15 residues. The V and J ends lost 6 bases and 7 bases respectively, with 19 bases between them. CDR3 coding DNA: TGTGCCAGCAGCGCCCGCCTGACGGGAGGGCAGCCCCAGCATTTT. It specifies CASSARLTGGQPQHF.

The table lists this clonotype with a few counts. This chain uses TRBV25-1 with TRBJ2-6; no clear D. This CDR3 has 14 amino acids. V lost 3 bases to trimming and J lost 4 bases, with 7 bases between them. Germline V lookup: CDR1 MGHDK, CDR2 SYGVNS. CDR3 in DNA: TGTGCCAGCAGTGATACTAACGGGGCCAACGTCCTGACTTTC. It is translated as CASSDTNGANVLTF.

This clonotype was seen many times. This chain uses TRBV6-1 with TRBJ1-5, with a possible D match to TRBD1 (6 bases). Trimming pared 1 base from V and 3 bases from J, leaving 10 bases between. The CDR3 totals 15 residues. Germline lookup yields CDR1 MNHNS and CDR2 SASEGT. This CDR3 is CASSEEAGDNQPQHF. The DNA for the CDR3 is TGTGCCAGCAGTGAAGAGGCAGGGGACAATCAGCCCCAGCATTTT.

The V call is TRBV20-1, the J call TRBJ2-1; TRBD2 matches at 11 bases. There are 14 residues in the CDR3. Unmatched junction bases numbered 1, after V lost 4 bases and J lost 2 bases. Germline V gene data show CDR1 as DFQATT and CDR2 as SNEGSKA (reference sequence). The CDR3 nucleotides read TGCAGTGCTACTAGCGGGGGGACCTACAATGAGCAGTTCTTC. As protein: CSATSGGTYNEQFF.

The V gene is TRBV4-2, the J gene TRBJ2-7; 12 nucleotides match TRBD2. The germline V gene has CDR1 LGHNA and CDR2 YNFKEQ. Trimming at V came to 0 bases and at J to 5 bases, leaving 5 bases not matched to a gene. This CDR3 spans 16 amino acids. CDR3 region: CASSQELAGGPDEQYF. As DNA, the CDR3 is TGTGCCAGCAGCCAAGAGCTAGCGGGAGGGCCAGACGAGCAGTACTTC.

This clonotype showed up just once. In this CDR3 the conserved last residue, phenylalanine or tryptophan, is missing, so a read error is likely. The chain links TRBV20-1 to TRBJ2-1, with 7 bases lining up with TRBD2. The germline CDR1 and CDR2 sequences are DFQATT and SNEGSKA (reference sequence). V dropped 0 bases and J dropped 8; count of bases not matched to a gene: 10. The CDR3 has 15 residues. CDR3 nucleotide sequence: TGCAGTGCTAGAGAGCCGACTAGCCCTCCCCATGAGCAGTTCTTA. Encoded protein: CSAREPTSPPHEQFL.

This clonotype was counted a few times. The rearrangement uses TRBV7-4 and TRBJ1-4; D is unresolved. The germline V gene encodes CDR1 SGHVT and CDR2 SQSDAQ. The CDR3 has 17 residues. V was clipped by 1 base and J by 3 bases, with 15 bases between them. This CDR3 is CASSLGVLGSANEKLFF. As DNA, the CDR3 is TGTGCCAGCAGCTTAGGGGTATTGGGGAGCGCTAATGAAAAACTGTTTTTT. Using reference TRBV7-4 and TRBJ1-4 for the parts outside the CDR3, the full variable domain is GAGVSQSPRYKVAKRGRDVALRCDSISGHVTLYWYRQTLGQGSEVLTYSQSDAQRDKSGRPSGRFSAERPERSVSTLKIQRTEQGDSAVYLCASSLGVLGSANEKLFFGSGTQLSVL.

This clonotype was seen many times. In nucleotides, the CDR3 is TGTGCCAGCAGCCCAGATCGTGACCTGCGGGAGACCCAGTACTTC. It yields the protein CASSPDRDLRETQYF. The V and J genes are TRBV7-8 and TRBJ2-5; D is ambiguous. CDR3 length: 15 residues. The germline CDR1 and CDR2 sequences are SGHVS and FQNEAQ. Trimming shortened V by 5 bases and J by 5 bases, and 18 bases separated the two germline ends. Full variable domain (outside the CDR3, taken from reference TRBV7-8 and TRBJ2-5): GAGVSQSPRYKVAKRGQDVALRCDPISGHVSLFWYQQALGQGPEFLTYFQNEAQLDKSGLPSDRFFAERPEGSVSTLKIQRTQQEDSAVYLCASSPDRDLRETQYFGPGTRLLVL.